This T cell receptor beta chain comes out of a study of beta chain features in type 1 diabetes. Study-level results: A PCR bias possibly favoring shorter templates would apply equally to patients and controls.

Comments on this clone: Its antigen remains unidentified.

Of the isolated RNA, all was reverse transcribed, and so the sequenced material was expressed TCRB transcripts. Generated by immunoSEQ multiplex PCR, the TCRdb table keeps only in-frame clones and is missing some. The data show a few hundred thousand clones, with over 12% seen just once and around 0.02% held by the top ten. Trimming took 3 bases from V and 0 from J, leaving 6 bases between them. Germline V gene sequence: CDR1 LNHDA, CDR2 SQIVND (reference sequence). The CDR3 is made up of 15 amino acids. The V and J genes are TRBV19 and TRBJ2-6; weak D call: TRBD2 (6 bases). This TCR derives from a woman younger than 30 in good health. Sequencing used naive CD4+ T cells from blood. The CDR3 nucleotides are TGTGCCAGTAGTATCGGGAGCTCTGGGGCCAACGTCCTGACTTTC. Protein sequence: CASSIGSSGANVLTF.